This TCR beta chain was identified during a study of T cell responses to AZD1222 COVID-19 vaccine (dated by TCRdb to the early 2020s). Background for the entire study: A total of approximately 240 trial participants underwent TCR sequencing, of whom around 200 received two doses of AZD1222 and about 25 received two doses of the MenACWY control vaccine. Enrollment into the trials was organized by age into subgroups of 18-55, 56-69 and 70-plus years, and those subgroups contained roughly 150, 30 and 60 TCR-sequenced participants, respectively.

In the case of this clone: Its antigen is currently not known. No base quality values were provided; no much bigger clone lies one nucleotide off.

The sample's time point label, decoded: about 28 days (+/-7) after the second vaccine dose. AZD1222 recipients given second doses at about 4 weeks or at about 12 weeks were pooled, since spike-specific TCR depth and breadth were not found to differ between the two schedules. Vaccinee samples were obtained from the UK trials COV001 and COV002, which included a single-blind randomized controlled phase 2/3 trial of AZD1222 (ChAdOx1 nCoV-19) in healthy adults. For TCRbeta chain sequencing, PBMC samples were collected from trial participants at day 0 and at day 28 after the second dose. The CDR3 regions of human TCRbeta chains were analyzed by immunosequencing. In the original analysis: Repertoire TCRs were checked for matches against a reference library of SARS-CoV-2-specific TCRs that had been generated using the MIRA antigen-specificity platform. Breadth meant the fraction of unique TCRs that were SARS-CoV-2-associated, whereas depth meant the fraction of total T cells that were SARS-CoV-2-associated. Using the MIRA data, each spike-specific TCR was assigned both to the spike region to which the TCR was reactive and to a CD4 or CD8 class. Log10-transformed breadth and depth values were compared by one-way ANOVA with Sidak's multiple comparisons tests. The source is immuneACCESS, and TCRdb retained only in-frame sequences with V and J called. Part of the clones is not carried over; for the studies checked, unresolved V genes explain less than half of this, and the remainder is unexplained. The D gene and trimming were derived from the DNA, and the V and J assignments and clone size from that table. The sample has tens of thousands of clones on record, approximately 89% of them singletons. Roughly 5% of the sample comes from the top ten.

V loses 3 bases at its end and J loses 5 bases; junction bases beyond the gene matches: 5. According to the germline V gene, CDR1 reads SNHLY and CDR2 reads FYNNEI. Including the terminal cysteine and phenylalanine, the CDR3 comprises 15 residues. The kept DNA is CDR3 alone, 45 bases in frame from the first base. What the research found in general, with its limitations: Conclusions about previously exposed vaccinees were limited because only a handful of AZD1222 recipients were SARS-CoV-2 seropositive at baseline. The whole spike protein was spanned by vaccine-associated CD4 TCRs, and dominant responses were seen in regions 160-218 and 743-854. A significant rise in spike-specific TCR breadth and depth was observed after two AZD1222 doses relative to day 0 and relative to MenACWY recipients. Because no samples from the day 14 peak response were available, repertoires could be characterized only after the peak T cell response. Most participants were white British and females outnumbered males, and the authors suggested that clonal diversity may have been underestimated. The 56-69-year group was small, and its depth increase did not reach significance, likely because of low power. Nearly half of unique spike-specific TCRs reportedly recognized epitopes outside regions mutated in the B.1.351 and B.1.1.7 variants.

The sequencing here drew on peripheral blood, taken 28 days after the second AZD1222 dose. The rearrangement combines TRBV2 with TRBJ2-5, with 11 bases in between that match TRBD2. The receptor was derived from an adult who received the AZD1222 COVID-19 vaccine. The DNA reads TGTGCCAGCAGTGATACTAGCGGGGGTGGGGAGACCCAGTACTTC. Protein translation: CASSDTSGGGETQYF.